This TCR beta chain was profiled in a study of blood T cell repertoires in COVID-19. This CDR3 is 14 amino acids long. Germline trimming cut 7 bases from V and 5 bases from J; bases unmatched to any gene: 5. Germline V gives CDR1 ENHRY, CDR2 SYGVKD. TCRdb's table, derived via immunoSEQ multiplex PCR, lists solely in-frame clones and lacks some. The sample yields 60,000 to 85,000 clones, approximately 80% seen once. This chain connects TRBV10-3 to TRBJ2-1, with 10 bases lining up with TRBD2. The TCR comes from a man older than 75 with acute or convalescent COVID-19. The sample consisted of peripheral blood. CDR3: CAIKGTSANNEQFF. The CDR3 DNA sequence: TGTGCCATCAAAGGGACTAGCGCGAACAATGAGCAGTTCTTC.